Presented here are 26 T cell receptor beta chains from one specimen sequenced in a study of blood T cell repertoires in COVID-19. Here immunoSEQ multiplex PCR was the method, and the copy in TCRdb shows in-frame clones only, minus some. This sample has 90,000 to 150,000 clones, with about 79% found just once. Sequenced sample: peripheral blood. These receptors were collected from an elderly woman with acute or convalescent COVID-19.

The chain is built from TRBV7-9 and TRBJ2-1; TRBD2 might be the D (6 bases). The CDR3 has 15 amino acids. V lost 5 bases and J 4 bases, leaving 15 bases between the germline ends. The germline CDR1 and CDR2 sequences are SEHNR and FQNEAQ (reference sequence). The CDR3 is CASSAPGLQYNEQFF. The CDR3 DNA reads as TGTGCCAGCAGCGCCCCGGGACTGCAATACAATGAGCAGTTCTTC. The full variable domain, its missing parts supplied by reference TRBV7-9 and TRBJ2-1, is DTGVSQNPRHKITKRGQNVTFRCDPISEHNRLYWYRQTLGQGPEFLTYFQNEAQLEKSRLLSDRFSAERPKGSFSTLEIQRTEQGDSAMYLCASSAPGLQYNEQFFGPGTRLTVL.

The rearrangement uses TRBV15 and TRBJ1-2; D might be TRBD1 (5 bases). Germline lookup yields CDR1 LNHNV and CDR2 YYDKDF (reference sequence). This CDR3 is 17 amino acids long. V was shortened by 3 bases and J by 2 bases, with 19 bases between the two germline ends. The CDR3 spells CATSRSQGHNINYGYTF. CDR3 coding DNA: TGTGCCACCAGCAGGTCTCAGGGCCACAATATCAACTATGGCTACACCTTC.

The V and J genes are TRBV7-7 and TRBJ2-7, with a possible D match to TRBD1 (5 bases). Germline assignment: CDR1 SSHAT and CDR2 FNYEAQ (reference sequence). Trimming stripped 3 bases from V and 5 bases from J, with 11 bases between. The CDR3 is 13 amino acids. The CDR3 reads CASSFGQGDEQYF. CDR3 DNA sequence: TGTGCCAGCAGCTTCGGGCAGGGCGACGAGCAGTACTTC.

The chain is built from TRBV10-3 and TRBJ1-1; possibly TRBD1 for D (5 bases). This CDR3 region has 14 residues. V lost 3 bases and J 3 bases, leaving 11 bases between the germline ends. The germline V gene has CDR1 ENHRY and CDR2 SYGVKD. The CDR3 region is CAISDYGGDTEAFF. In DNA form, the CDR3 reads TGTGCCATCAGTGATTACGGGGGGGACACTGAAGCTTTCTTT.

This clone was seen a handful of times. The chain recombines TRBV11-2 with TRBJ1-4; D unresolved. The CDR3 extends over 14 amino acids. Germline CDR1 SGHAT, CDR2 FQNNGV. V lost 2 bases and J lost 6, with 10 bases in between. In DNA, the CDR3 is TGTGCCAGCAGCTTACCACAGCCAGATGAAAAACTGTTTTTT. Amino acids: CASSLPQPDEKLFF.

This sequence joins TRBV19 and TRBJ1-5; D remains unclear. The CDR3 consists of 15 residues. The V and J ends lost 3 bases and 2 bases respectively, with 11 bases between them. CDR1 is LNHDA and CDR2 is SQIVND in the germline V gene (reference sequence). CDR3 loop: CASSIAREGNQPQHF. The DNA of the CDR3 is TGTGCCAGTAGTATTGCTAGGGAGGGCAATCAGCCCCAGCATTTT.

V and J are TRBV4-3 and TRBJ1-3; D remains unclear. CDR3 length: 18 amino acids. Germline loops: CDR1 LGHNA, CDR2 YSLEER. Trimming stripped 0 bases from V and 0 bases from J, with 15 bases between. The CDR3 protein is CASSQDYYPGSSGNTIYF. Here the CDR3 DNA reads TGCGCCAGCAGCCAAGATTATTACCCGGGTAGCTCTGGAAACACCATATATTTT.

This clone was recorded a few times. This chain joins TRBV3-1 (or the pseudogene TRBV3-2) and TRBJ1-2, with 7 nucleotides matching TRBD1. After removal of 0 bases from V and 5 bases from J, the junction contained 9 bases not matched to a gene. Germline V gives CDR1 LGHDT, CDR2 YNNKEL (reference sequence). The CDR3 is 16 residues long. The CDR3 region is CASSQESAGGIYGYTF. The CDR3, as DNA: TGTGCCAGCAGCCAAGAGTCGGCAGGGGGAATTTATGGCTACACCTTC.

CDR3 region: CAISESGQAGSPLHF. The CDR3 bases are TGTGCCATCAGTGAGTCGGGACAGGCGGGCTCACCCCTCCACTTT. The chain employs TRBV10-3 and TRBJ1-6; 8 bases fit TRBD1. From germline, CDR1 is ENHRY and CDR2 SYGVKD. The CDR3 has 15 residues. The trim removed 0 bases at V and 10 bases at J, leaving 5 bases unmatched.

V usage is TRBV19 and J usage is TRBJ2-1; TRBD1 matches 8 bases. This CDR3 spans 15 amino acids. With V trimmed by 6 bases and J by 7 bases, 11 bases remained unmatched. Per the germline V gene, CDR1 is LNHDA and CDR2 is SQIVND (reference sequence). As DNA, the CDR3 is TGTGCCAGTAGCGTACAGGGGGGCCGGTGGAATGAGCAGTTCTTC. It translates to CASSVQGGRWNEQFF.

The rearrangement joins TRBV5-1 to TRBJ2-1, with a tentative D call TRBD2 (6 bases). CDR3 size: 17 residues. Germline CDR1 and CDR2: SGHRS and YFSETQ. V lost 2 bases and J 2 bases, leaving 17 bases between the germline ends. CDR3 DNA sequence: TGCGCCAGCAGCTTTACGGCCGGGAGCCCCACCTACAATGAGCAGTTCTTC. Translation: CASSFTAGSPTYNEQFF.

The gene calls are TRBV6-5 and TRBJ2-5, with a possible D match to TRBD2 (6 bases). This CDR3 region has 15 residues. Germline assignment: CDR1 MNHEY and CDR2 SVGAGI. V was pared by 5 bases and J by 1 base, with 14 bases between. For the CDR3, the DNA is TGTGCCAGCAGTCGGCGGACGGGAGCCCAAGAGACCCAGTACTTC. Its protein product is CASSRRTGAQETQYF.

This clone was seen a few times. The CDR3 bases are TGCGCCAGCAGCTTGGAGCGGGACGGGAACACTGAAGCTTTCTTT. Encoded protein: CASSLERDGNTEAFF. V gene TRBV5-1 combines with J gene TRBJ1-1; TRBD1 might be the D (5 bases). CDR3 length: 15 amino acids. V was clipped by 0 bases and J by 1 base, with 10 bases between them. Germline V gene lookup returns CDR1 SGHRS and CDR2 YFSETQ.

V gene TRBV11-1 combines with J gene TRBJ2-1; D is uncertain. Germline V gives CDR1 SGHAT, CDR2 FQDESV (reference sequence). V lost 5 bases, J lost 9 bases, and 11 bases lay in between. The CDR3 has 12 residues. This CDR3 is CASSTPSGEQFF. DNA of the CDR3: TGTGCCAGCAGCACCCCTTCGGGTGAGCAGTTCTTC.

The V and J genes are TRBV7-8 and TRBJ1-4; D is possibly TRBD1 (5 bases). V lost 3 bases to trimming and J lost 13 bases, with 15 bases between them. This CDR3 is 13 amino acids long. Germline V gives CDR1 SGHVS, CDR2 FQNEAQ. CDR3 DNA sequence: TGTGCCAGCAGCTTGAATAGGTTTGACAGACTGTTTTTT. It yields the protein CASSLNRFDRLFF.

J is TRBJ1-2 and V is TRBV9, with D possibly TRBD1 on 5 matching bases. Germline-derived CDR1 and CDR2 are SGDLS and YYNGEE. V lost 4 bases, J lost 6 bases, and 19 bases lay in between. The CDR3 has 15 residues. The CDR3 DNA is TGTGCCAGCAGCCCATGGGACTTAGGGATCGATGGCTACACCTTC. As protein: CASSPWDLGIDGYTF.

The rearrangement joins TRBV12-3 or TRBV12-4 to TRBJ2-3, with D possibly TRBD1 on 6 matching bases. With 6 bases removed from V and 9 bases from J, the gap between germline ends came to 16 bases. The CDR3 covers 13 residues. CDR3 nucleotide sequence: TGTGCCAGCAGGGACAGTAGGCACGAGACGCAGTATTTT. Translation: CASRDSRHETQYF.

The V call is TRBV28, the J call TRBJ2-7; 8 bases map to TRBD2. Looked up from germline, CDR1 is MDHEN and CDR2 is SYDVKM. This CDR3 is 15 amino acids long. Trimming took 5 bases from V and 2 from J; bases not matched to a gene: 8. The CDR3: CASSSGGTTTYEQYF. Written as DNA, the CDR3 is TGTGCCAGCAGTAGCGGGGGCACAACTACCTACGAGCAGTACTTC.

The gene calls are TRBV28 and TRBJ1-4; a possible D gene is TRBD1 (5 bases). CDR3 length equals 19 residues. V shed 4 bases and J shed 0 bases, with 21 bases lying between them. Germline-derived CDR1 and CDR2 are MDHEN and SYDVKM. For the CDR3, the DNA is TGTGCCAGCAGTTCACCTGGTTCCTTGGGGGGAGCAACTAATGAAAAACTGTTTTTT. This encodes CASSSPGSLGGATNEKLFF.

The rearrangement joins TRBV4-2 to TRBJ1-2; 7 nucleotides agree with TRBD1. Germline assignment: CDR1 LGHNA and CDR2 YNFKEQ. CDR3 size: 16 residues. V was pared by 1 base and J by 5 bases, with 10 bases of the junction left unmatched. For the CDR3, the DNA is TGTGCCAGCAGCCAAGCGGAAGGAGGGGGCTGGTATGGCTACACCTTC. Its translation: CASSQAEGGGWYGYTF.

The CDR3 nucleotides read TGCGCCAGCAGCTTGGGCAGGGGTGGAAACACCATATATTTT. It codes for CASSLGRGGNTIYF. V usage is TRBV5-1 and J usage is TRBJ1-3; D is possibly TRBD1 (6 bases). The V gene lost 0 bases and the J gene lost 3 bases, with 7 bases spanning the gap. In germline, CDR1 is SGHRS, CDR2 YFSETQ. The CDR3 has 14 amino acids.

The chain uses TRBV4-2 and TRBJ1-3; D is undetermined. Trimming took off 3 bases at V and 0 bases at J, with 9 bases between the two ends. CDR3 length: 15 residues. Per the germline V gene, CDR1 is LGHNA and CDR2 is YNFKEQ. CDR3 sequence (DNA): TGTGCCAGCAGCCAGGGCAGCAACTCTGGAAACACCATATATTTT. Translating it yields CASSQGSNSGNTIYF.

The chain has TRBV29-1 and TRBJ1-4; perhaps TRBD1 as D (5 bases). Trimming shortened V by 7 bases and J by 5 bases, and 14 bases separated the two germline ends. This CDR3 has 13 residues. Germline lookup yields CDR1 SQVTM and CDR2 ANQGSEA. The CDR3 protein is CSARRGYNEKLFF. The CDR3 DNA reads TGCAGCGCCCGAAGGGGATACAATGAAAAACTGTTTTTT.

The chain combines TRBV9 with TRBJ1-1, with TRBD1 identical over 11 bases. V lost 4 bases and J lost 4; bases outside the gene matches: 9. Germline V gene sequence: CDR1 SGDLS, CDR2 YYNGEE. The CDR3 has 16 residues. The CDR3 spells CASSPNPGTGGTEAFF. CDR3 in DNA: TGTGCCAGCAGCCCAAATCCAGGGACAGGGGGCACTGAAGCTTTCTTT.

The J gene is TRBJ1-4, the V gene TRBV3-1 (or the pseudogene TRBV3-2); tentative D call: TRBD1 (6 bases). V was cut by 7 bases and J by 5 bases, with 17 bases left in between. Germline lookup yields CDR1 LGHDT and CDR2 YNNKEL (reference sequence). This CDR3 contains 15 residues. The CDR3 nucleotides are TGTGCCAGCAACCTTAGGGGGAGCCTCAATGAAAAACTGTTTTTT. This encodes CASNLRGSLNEKLFF.

V and J are TRBV12-3 or TRBV12-4 and TRBJ1-1; D might be TRBD1 (5 bases). V was pared by 6 bases and J by 3 bases, with 11 bases between. The CDR3 runs 13 residues. CDR3 sequence (DNA): TGTGCCAGCAGCTTCAGGGTGGACACTGAAGCTTTCTTT. It is translated as CASSFRVDTEAFF.